This T cell receptor beta chain stems from a study of regulatory T cells in long-lasting Graves disease (dated by TCRdb to 2020 to 2023). With respect to the entire study: Persistent Graves' disease was defined as persistently positive TSH receptor autoantibodies together with antithyroid drug treatment for over 5 years. This study used TCR sequencing and RNA sequencing of peripheral blood to compare persistent Graves' disease patients against newly diagnosed Graves' disease patients. The study was conducted in China and was registered as a clinical trial. A total of about 33 samples underwent TCR sequencing: around 13 from persistent and roughly 20 from newly diagnosed Graves' disease patients. On average, persistent Graves' disease patients in the clinical cohort had been on antithyroid drugs for around ten years.

The time point label for this specimen denotes: persistent/refractory GD, antithyroid drugs over 5 years with positive TRAb. RNA was extracted from PBMCs in TRIzol for both TCR sequencing and RNA sequencing. The diagnosis of Graves' disease was made according to American Thyroid Association guidelines. Recruitment of patients was carried out at an endocrinology department in Xi'an, China. Each patient gave 9 to 10 milliliters of peripheral blood, collected in an EDTA anticoagulant tube. Ficoll Paque Plus density gradient separation was used to isolate PBMCs, and no additional T cell sorting was done. RNA quality was checked with an Agilent 2100 Bioanalyzer and agarose gel, and concentration with a NanoDrop 2000. Receptors were amplified or captured by multiplex PCR. This sample was sequenced with an Illumina HiSeq 4000. To build TCR beta libraries, CDR3 regions were amplified by Arm-PCR using iRepertoire HTBI primers. PCR products were gel purified before sequencing. The original pipeline was this. A total of roughly 58 TRBV and under 15 TRBJ segments were identified across samples and were used for gene usage analysis of CDR3 amino acid clonotypes. Filtered high-quality paired reads were merged into contigs using COPE and FqMerger. Contigs were aligned with BLAST to IMGT TRBV, TRBD and TRBJ reference genes, and CDR3 was defined per IMGT. Highly expanded clones were defined as clonotypes with a frequency above 0.1%. Shannon entropy was used to measure repertoire diversity, and the Gini coefficient was used to measure V-J evenness. A clonotype was considered public if more than one individual shared it. The public reads were reanalyzed by TCRdb: fastp trimming at Q25, MiXCR alignment, in-frame beta chains only. CDR3 protein sequences are deduplicated, and each keeps its most common genes and DNA. The V and J calls and clone size are TCRdb's, not the authors'. The sample records 400,000 to 500,000 distinct CDR3 sequences, 20% of which are singletons. The top ten constitute about 8.3% of the sample.

The CDR3 holds 14 amino acids from the cysteine to the phenylalanine. Only the CDR3 region is kept as DNA, spanning 42 bases read in frame from base 1. V and J lose 8 bases and 1 base, and a span of 10 bases separates them. The CDR1 and CDR2 encoded by the germline V gene are KGHDR and SFDVKD. Results and caveats for the whole study, not just this receptor: Persistent Graves' disease patients showed lower TCR Shannon entropy and fewer highly expanded clones than newly diagnosed patients, suggesting clonal expansion. Preferential use of TRBV28, TRBJ1-2 and TRBJ2-5 was observed in persistent disease, whereas TRBV20-1 and TRBJ2-1 were favored in newly diagnosed disease. Sequencing and analysis were limited to the TCR beta chain. Only peripheral blood was studied, because thyroid tissue, the primary lesion, was inaccessible. The small sample size was acknowledged by the authors as a limitation that may reduce accuracy. Patients with persistent disease shared more public clonotypes (about 2,500) than newly diagnosed patients did (nearly 1,000).

Points on this clonotype: No antigen is known for it. Within one base of it there is no much larger clone, and no base qualities were kept.

The receptor's source is a female donor with Graves disease. This chain is built from TRBV24-1 and TRBJ2-2; the D gene remains uncertain. The sequencing used peripheral blood mononuclear cells (PBMCs), collected when the disease was refractory, from a patient treated with antithyroid drugs. The DNA is TGTGCCACCAAAACCAACAGGAACACCGGGGAGCTGTTTTTT. The resulting protein is CATKTNRNTGELFF.